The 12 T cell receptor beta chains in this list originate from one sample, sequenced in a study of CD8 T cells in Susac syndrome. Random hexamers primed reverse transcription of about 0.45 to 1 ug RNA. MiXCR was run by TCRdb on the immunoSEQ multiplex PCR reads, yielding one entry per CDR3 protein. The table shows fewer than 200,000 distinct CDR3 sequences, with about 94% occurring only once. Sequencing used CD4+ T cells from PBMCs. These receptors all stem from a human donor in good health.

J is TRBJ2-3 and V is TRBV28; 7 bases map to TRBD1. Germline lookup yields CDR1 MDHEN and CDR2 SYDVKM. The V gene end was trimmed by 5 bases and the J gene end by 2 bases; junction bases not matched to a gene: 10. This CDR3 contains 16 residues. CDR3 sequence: CASSILDRHNTDTQYF. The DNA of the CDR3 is TGTGCCAGCAGTATCCTGGACAGGCACAACACAGATACGCAGTATTTT. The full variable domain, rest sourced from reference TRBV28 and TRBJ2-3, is DVKVTQSSRYLVKRTGEKVFLECVQDMDHENMFWYRQDPGLGLRLIYFSYDVKMKEKGDIPEGYSVSREKKERFSLILESASTNQTSMYLCASSILDRHNTDTQYFGPGTRLTVL.

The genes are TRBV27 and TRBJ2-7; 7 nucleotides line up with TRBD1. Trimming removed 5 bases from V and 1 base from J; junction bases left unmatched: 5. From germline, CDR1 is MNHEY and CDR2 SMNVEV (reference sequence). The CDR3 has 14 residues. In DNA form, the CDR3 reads TGTGCCAGCAGTCTGACAGGGCCGTCCTACGAGCAGTACTTC. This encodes CASSLTGPSYEQYF.

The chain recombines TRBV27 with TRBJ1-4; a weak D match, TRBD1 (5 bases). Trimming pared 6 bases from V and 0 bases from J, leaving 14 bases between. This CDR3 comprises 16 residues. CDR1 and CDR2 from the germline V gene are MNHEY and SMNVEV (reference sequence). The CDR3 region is CASRQNPTATNEKLFF. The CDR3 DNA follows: TGTGCCAGCAGACAAAACCCGACAGCAACTAATGAAAAACTGTTTTTT.

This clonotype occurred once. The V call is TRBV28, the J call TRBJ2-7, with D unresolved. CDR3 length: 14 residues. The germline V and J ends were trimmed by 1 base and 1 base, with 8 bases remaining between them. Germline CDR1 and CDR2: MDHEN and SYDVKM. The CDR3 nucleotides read TGTGCCAGCAGTTTATCAGTAGGGTCCTACGAGCAGTACTTC. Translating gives CASSLSVGSYEQYF.

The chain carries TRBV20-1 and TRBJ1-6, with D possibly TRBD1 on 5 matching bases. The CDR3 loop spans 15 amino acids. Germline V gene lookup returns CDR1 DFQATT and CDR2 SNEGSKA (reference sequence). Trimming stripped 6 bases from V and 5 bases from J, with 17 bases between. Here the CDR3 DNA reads TGCAGTGCAAAGGACCCCCGAGGGGATAATTCACCCCTCCACTTT. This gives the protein CSAKDPRGDNSPLHF.

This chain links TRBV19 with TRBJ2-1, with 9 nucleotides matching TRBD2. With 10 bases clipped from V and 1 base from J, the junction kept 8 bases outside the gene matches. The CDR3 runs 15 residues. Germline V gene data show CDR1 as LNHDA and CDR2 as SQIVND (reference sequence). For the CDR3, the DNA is TGTGCCACCAGTCGGCTAGCGGGGTCCTACAATGAGCAGTTCTTC. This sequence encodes CATSRLAGSYNEQFF. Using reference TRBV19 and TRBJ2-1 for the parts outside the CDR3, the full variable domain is DGGITQSPKYLFRKEGQNVTLSCEQNLNHDAMYWYRQDPGQGLRLIYYSQIVNDFQKGDIAEGYSVSREKKESFPLTVTSAQKNPTAFYLCATSRLAGSYNEQFFGPGTRLTVL.

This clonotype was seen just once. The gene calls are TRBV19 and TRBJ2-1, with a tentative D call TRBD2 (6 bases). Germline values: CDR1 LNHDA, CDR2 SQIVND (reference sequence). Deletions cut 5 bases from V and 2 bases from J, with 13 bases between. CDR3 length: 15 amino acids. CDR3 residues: CASSERGGTYNEQFF. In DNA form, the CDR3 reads TGTGCCAGTAGTGAGAGGGGAGGAACCTACAATGAGCAGTTCTTC.

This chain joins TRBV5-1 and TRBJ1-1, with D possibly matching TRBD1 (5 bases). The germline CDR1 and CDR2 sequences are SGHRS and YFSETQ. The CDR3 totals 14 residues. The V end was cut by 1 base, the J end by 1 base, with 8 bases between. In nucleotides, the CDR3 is TGCGCCAGCAGCTTGACAGGCTCGAACACTGAAGCTTTCTTT. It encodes CASSLTGSNTEAFF.

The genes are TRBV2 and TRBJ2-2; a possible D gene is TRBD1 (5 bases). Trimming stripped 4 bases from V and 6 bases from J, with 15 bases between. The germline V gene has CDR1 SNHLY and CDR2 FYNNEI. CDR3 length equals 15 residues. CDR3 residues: CASSVVQGRAGELFF. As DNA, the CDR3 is TGTGCCAGCAGTGTAGTGCAGGGTAGGGCCGGGGAGCTGTTTTTT.

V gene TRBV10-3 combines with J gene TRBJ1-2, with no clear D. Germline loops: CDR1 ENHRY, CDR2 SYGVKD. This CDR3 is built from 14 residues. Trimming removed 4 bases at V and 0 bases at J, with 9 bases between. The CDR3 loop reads CAISAAGTNYGYTF. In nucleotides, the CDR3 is TGTGCCATCAGTGCGGCAGGAACTAACTATGGCTACACCTTC.

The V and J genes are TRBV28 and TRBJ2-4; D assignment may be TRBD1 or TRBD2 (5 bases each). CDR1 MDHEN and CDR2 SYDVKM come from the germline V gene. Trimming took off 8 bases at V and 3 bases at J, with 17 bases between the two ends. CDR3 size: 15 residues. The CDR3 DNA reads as TGTGCCAGCCTCGGGGCCTCGACGGGCAAAAACATTCAGTACTTC. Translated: CASLGASTGKNIQYF.

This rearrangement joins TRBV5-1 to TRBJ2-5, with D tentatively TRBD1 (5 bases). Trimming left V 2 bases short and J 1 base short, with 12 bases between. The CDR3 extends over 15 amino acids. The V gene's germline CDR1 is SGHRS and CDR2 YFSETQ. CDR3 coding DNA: TGCGCCAGCAGCTTTCAGGGCTGGGGCCAAGAGACCCAGTACTTC. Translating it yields CASSFQGWGQETQYF.